The source of this TCR beta chain is a study of T cell responses to AZD1222 COVID-19 vaccine. V gave up 4 bases and J gave up 4 bases, with 17 bases separating them. The CDR3 spans 15 residues. In germline, CDR1 is SGHRS, CDR2 YFSETQ. Study-wide points: Clonal diversity was possibly underestimated, and the donors were mostly white British, with more females. A rise in Spike-specific TCR breadth and depth followed two AZD1222 doses.

Notes on this clone: Its antigen is not known.

Data came from immunoSEQ multiplex PCR; TCRdb stores just in-frame clones and leaves some out. Of around 150,000 clones listed, 80% to 95% are singletons. The rearrangement joins TRBV5-1 to TRBJ1-1, with a weak D call TRBD1 (6 bases). The receptor was isolated from an adult who received the AZD1222 COVID-19 vaccine. The specimen was peripheral blood, collected 28 days after the second AZD1222 dose. CDR3 in amino acids: CASSKNRERGTEAFF. CDR3 coding DNA: TGCGCCAGCAGCAAAAACAGGGAAAGGGGCACTGAAGCTTTCTTT.